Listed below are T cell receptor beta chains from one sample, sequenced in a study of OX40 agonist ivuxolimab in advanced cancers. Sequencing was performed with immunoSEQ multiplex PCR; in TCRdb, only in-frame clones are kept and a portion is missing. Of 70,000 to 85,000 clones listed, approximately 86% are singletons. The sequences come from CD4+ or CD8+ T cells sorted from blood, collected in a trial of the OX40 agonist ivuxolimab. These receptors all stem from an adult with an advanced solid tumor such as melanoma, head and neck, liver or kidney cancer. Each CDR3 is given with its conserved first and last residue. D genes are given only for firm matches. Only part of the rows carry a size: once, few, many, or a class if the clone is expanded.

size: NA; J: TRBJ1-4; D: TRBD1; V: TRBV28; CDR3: CASSPQGLGDEKLFF; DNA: TGTGCCAGCAGCCCACAGGGGTTGGGAGACGAAAAACTGTTTTTT
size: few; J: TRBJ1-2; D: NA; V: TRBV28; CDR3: CASSLNGLRGYTF; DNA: TGTGCCAGCAGCCTGAACGGGCTGAGAGGCTACACCTTC
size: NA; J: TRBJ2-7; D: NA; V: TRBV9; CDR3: CASSVGVSYEQYF; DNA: TGTGCCAGCAGCGTAGGGGTCTCCTACGAGCAGTACTTC
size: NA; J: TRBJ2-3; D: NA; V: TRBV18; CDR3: CASSPRTDTQYF; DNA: TGTGCCAGCTCACCCCGGACAGATACGCAGTATTTT
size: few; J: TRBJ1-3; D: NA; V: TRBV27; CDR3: CASSSGNTIYF; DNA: TGTGCCAGCTCCTCCGGAAACACCATATATTTT
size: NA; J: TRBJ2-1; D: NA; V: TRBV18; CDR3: CASSPPGPTPNEQFF; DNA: TGTGCCAGCTCACCACCGGGACCGACCCCCAATGAGCAGTTCTTC
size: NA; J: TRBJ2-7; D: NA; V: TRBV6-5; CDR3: CASSREQHYEQYF; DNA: TGTGCCAGCAGTAGGGAACAGCACTACGAGCAGTACTTC
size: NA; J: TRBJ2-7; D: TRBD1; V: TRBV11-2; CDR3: CASSRPGQATYEQYF; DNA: TGTGCCAGCAGCCGACCGGGACAGGCAACCTACGAGCAGTACTTC
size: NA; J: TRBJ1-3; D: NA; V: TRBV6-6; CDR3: CASSYSGRSSGNTIYF; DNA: TGTGCCAGCAGTTACTCGGGCAGGAGCTCTGGAAACACCATATATTTT
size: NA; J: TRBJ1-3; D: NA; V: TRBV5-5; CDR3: CASSVEGNTIYF; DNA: TGTGCCAGCAGCGTCGAGGGAAACACCATATATTTT
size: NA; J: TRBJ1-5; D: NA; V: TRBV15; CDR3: CATSRDPDPNQPQHF; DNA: TGTGCCACCAGCAGAGATCCAGATCCTAATCAGCCCCAGCATTTT
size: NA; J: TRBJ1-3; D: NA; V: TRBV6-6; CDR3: CASSYTEGNTIYF; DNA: TGTGCCAGCAGTTACACCGAGGGAAACACCATATATTTT
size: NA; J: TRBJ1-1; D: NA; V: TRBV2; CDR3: CASRGDRNTEAFF; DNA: TGTGCCAGCAGAGGAGATAGGAACACTGAAGCTTTCTTT
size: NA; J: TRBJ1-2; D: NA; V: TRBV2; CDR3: CANSQGGNYGYTF; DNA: TGTGCCAACAGCCAAGGAGGTAACTATGGCTACACCTTC
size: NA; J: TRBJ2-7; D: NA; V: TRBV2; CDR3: CASSATDHEQYF; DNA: TGTGCCAGCAGTGCAACAGACCACGAGCAGTACTTC
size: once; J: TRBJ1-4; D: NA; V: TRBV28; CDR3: CASSLWQSNEKLFF; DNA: TGTGCCAGCAGTTTATGGCAGAGTAATGAAAAACTGTTTTTT
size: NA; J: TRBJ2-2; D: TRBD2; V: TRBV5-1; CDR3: CASSRTSGASNTGELFF; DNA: TGCGCCAGCAGTCGGACTAGCGGGGCCTCGAACACCGGGGAGCTGTTTTTT
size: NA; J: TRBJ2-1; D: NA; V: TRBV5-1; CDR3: CASSFRGQIRYNEQFF; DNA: TGCGCCAGCAGCTTCCGCGGACAGATACGCTACAATGAGCAGTTCTTC
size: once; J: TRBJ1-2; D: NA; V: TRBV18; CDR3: CASSPIDESGYTF; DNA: TGTGCCAGCTCACCAATAGACGAATCTGGCTACACCTTC
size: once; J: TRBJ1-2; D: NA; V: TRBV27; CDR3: CASSLFAGRDGYTF; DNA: TGTGCCAGCAGTTTATTCGCGGGAAGGGATGGCTACACCTTC
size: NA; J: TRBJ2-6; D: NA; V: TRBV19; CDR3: CASSIVQGSGANVLTF; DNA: TGTGCCAGTAGTATCGTACAGGGTTCTGGGGCCAACGTCCTGACTTTC
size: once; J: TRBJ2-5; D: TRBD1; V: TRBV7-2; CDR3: CASSSGTGSETQYF; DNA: TGTGCCAGCAGCTCAGGGACAGGGTCAGAGACCCAGTACTTC
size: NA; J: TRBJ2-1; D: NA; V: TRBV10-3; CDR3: CAISESAGATYNEQFF; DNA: TGTGCCATCAGTGAGTCGGCAGGGGCCACCTACAATGAGCAGTTCTTC
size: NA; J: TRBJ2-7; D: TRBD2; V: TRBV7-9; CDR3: CASSQLAGDGEQYF; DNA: TGTGCCAGCAGCCAACTAGCGGGGGATGGCGAGCAGTACTTC
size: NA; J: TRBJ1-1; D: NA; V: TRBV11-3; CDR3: CASSSTVNTEAFF; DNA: TGTGCCAGCAGCTCGACAGTTAACACTGAAGCTTTCTTT
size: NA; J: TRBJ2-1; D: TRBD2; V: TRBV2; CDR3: CASSSGRTSGGANEQFF; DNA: TGTGCCAGCAGTTCAGGTCGGACTAGCGGGGGGGCGAATGAGCAGTTCTTC
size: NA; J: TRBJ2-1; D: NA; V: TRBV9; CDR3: CASSVSGGGLNEQFF; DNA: TGTGCCAGCAGCGTGTCAGGGGGAGGACTCAATGAGCAGTTCTTC
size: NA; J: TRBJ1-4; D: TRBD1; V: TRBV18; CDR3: CASSPGQGGEKLFF; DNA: TGTGCCAGCTCACCGGGACAGGGAGGTGAAAAACTGTTTTTT
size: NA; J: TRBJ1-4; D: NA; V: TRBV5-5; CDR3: CASSLTGESAKLFF; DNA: TGTGCCAGCAGCCTGACAGGTGAAAGCGCAAAACTGTTTTTT
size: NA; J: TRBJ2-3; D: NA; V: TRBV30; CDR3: CAWEPRGNTDTQYF; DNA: TGTGCCTGGGAGCCGAGGGGAAACACAGATACGCAGTATTTT
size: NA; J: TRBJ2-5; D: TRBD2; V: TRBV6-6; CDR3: CASRTPPGLAGETQYF; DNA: TGTGCCAGCAGGACACCCCCGGGACTAGCGGGGGAGACCCAGTACTTC
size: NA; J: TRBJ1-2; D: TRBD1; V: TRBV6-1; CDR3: CASSTGGLSYGYTF; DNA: TGTGCCAGCAGTACAGGGGGCTTGAGCTATGGCTACACCTTC
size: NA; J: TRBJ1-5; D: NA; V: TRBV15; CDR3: CATSPRGNGRQPQHF; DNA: TGTGCCACCAGTCCCAGGGGAAACGGGCGACAGCCCCAGCATTTT
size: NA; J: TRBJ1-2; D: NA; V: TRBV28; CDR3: CASSLYGANYGYTF; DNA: TGTGCCAGCAGTTTATACGGGGCGAACTATGGCTACACCTTC
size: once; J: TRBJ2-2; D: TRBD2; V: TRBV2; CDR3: CASSGLAGFTGELFF; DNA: TGTGCCAGCAGTGGACTAGCGGGATTCACCGGGGAGCTGTTTTTT
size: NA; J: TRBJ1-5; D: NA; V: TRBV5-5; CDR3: CASSLRGNQPQHF; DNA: TGTGCCAGCAGCTTGAGGGGCAATCAGCCCCAGCATTTT
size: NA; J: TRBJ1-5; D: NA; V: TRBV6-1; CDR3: CASSERVVGGNQPQHF; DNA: TGTGCCAGCAGTGAAAGGGTCGTAGGGGGCAATCAGCCCCAGCATTTT
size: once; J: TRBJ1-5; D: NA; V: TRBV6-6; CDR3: CASSYSLGGNQPQHF; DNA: TGTGCCAGCAGTTACTCGTTGGGAGGCAATCAGCCCCAGCATTTT
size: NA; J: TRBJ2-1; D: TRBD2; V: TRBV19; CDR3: CASSVGLAGVGNEQFF; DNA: TGTGCCAGTAGTGTCGGACTAGCGGGAGTTGGGAATGAGCAGTTCTTC
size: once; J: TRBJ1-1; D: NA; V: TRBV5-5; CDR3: CASSQRGGNTEAFF; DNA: TGTGCCAGCAGTCAAAGAGGAGGGAACACTGAAGCTTTCTTT
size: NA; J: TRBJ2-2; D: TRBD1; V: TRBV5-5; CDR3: CASSRQGNTGELFF; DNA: TGTGCCAGCAGTCGACAGGGAAACACCGGGGAGCTGTTTTTT
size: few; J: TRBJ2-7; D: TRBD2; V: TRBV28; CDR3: CASRRGTSGEQYF; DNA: TGTGCCAGCAGGAGAGGGACTAGCGGCGAGCAGTACTTC
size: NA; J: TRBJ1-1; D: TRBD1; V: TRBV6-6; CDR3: CASSYSLTGGAVF; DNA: TGTGCCAGCAGTTACTCTTTGACAGGGGGCGCGGTCTTT
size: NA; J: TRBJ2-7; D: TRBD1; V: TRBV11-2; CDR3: CASSPTGHGYEQYF; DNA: TGTGCCAGCAGCCCGACAGGGCACGGTTACGAGCAGTACTTC
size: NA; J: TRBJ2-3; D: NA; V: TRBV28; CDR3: CASTQGGETDTQYF; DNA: TGTGCCAGCACCCAGGGGGGGGAAACAGATACGCAGTATTTT
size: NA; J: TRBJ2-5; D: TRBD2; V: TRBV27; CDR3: CASSSTARGLAGPRRGTQYF; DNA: TGTGCCAGCAGCTCCACGGCACGGGGGCTAGCGGGCCCCCGACGGGGGACCCAGTACTTC
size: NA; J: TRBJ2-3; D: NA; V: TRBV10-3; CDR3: CATSTVTDTQYF; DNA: TGTGCCACTTCGACAGTCACAGATACGCAGTATTTT
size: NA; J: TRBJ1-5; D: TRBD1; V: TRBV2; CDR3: CASTPTGSNQPQHF; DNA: TGTGCCAGCACTCCGACAGGGAGCAATCAGCCCCAGCATTTT
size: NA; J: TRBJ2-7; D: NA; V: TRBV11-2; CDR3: CASSLDPGRTYEQYF; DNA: TGTGCCAGCAGCTTAGATCCGGGACGGACCTACGAGCAGTACTTC
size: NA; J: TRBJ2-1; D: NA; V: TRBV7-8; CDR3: CASSLDFGGSYNEQFF; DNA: TGTGCCAGCAGCTTAGATTTCGGTGGGAGCTACAATGAGCAGTTCTTC
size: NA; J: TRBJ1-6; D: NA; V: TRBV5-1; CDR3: CASSGGGYNSPLHF; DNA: TGCGCCAGCAGCGGCGGGGGCTATAATTCACCCCTCCACTTT